One T cell receptor beta chain is described in this entry. Its antigen has not been determined. The sample holds no much larger clone one base away, and base qualities are not on file. The method behind the library was the immunoSEQ multiplex PCR assay. DNA from the cultured, isolated CD4+ T cells was subjected to TCR beta CDR3 sequencing. The study's processing was this. Non-productive TCR sequences were removed, reads were trimmed to the CDR3 region, and CDR3s of at least 7 amino acids were retained. Antigen-specific clonotypes were identified using the MANAFEST web app by comparison of expansion in peptide wells against reference cultures. To be called positive, a clone needed expansion at FDR<0.05 compared with the reference and with all other wells, an odds ratio greater than 5, and a frequency greater than 0.1% in two replicate wells. A clonotype was defined as cross-reactive if the clonotype was significantly expanded both in SARS-CoV-2 spike wells and in at least one common cold coronavirus spike condition. CDR3 similarity was assessed by Levenshtein distance with the stringdist R package, and unrooted trees were built with ape in R 3.6.1. This is the immuneACCESS table as TCRdb keeps it, with only in-frame sequences that have V and J called. A part of the clones is gone; compared with another copy, unresolved V genes explain less than half, and the rest is unexplained. V and J calls and clone size are as listed in that table; D and trimming were resolved from the DNA. The sample table shows about 43,000 clones, and just over 75% are seen once. Approximately 10% of the sample comes from the top ten.

In the ViraFEST assay, PBMC were stimulated with viral peptide pools, and antigen-specific CD4+ T cell clonotypes were then identified by expansion using TCR sequencing. After more than nine days of culture, CD4+ T cells were isolated with the EasySep CD4+ T cell isolation kit. Healthy vaccine recipients had no prior SARS-CoV-2 infection, confirmed by negative nucleocapsid antibodies before and after vaccination. Each well held fewer than 2.5 million PBMC cultured in IMDM containing approximately 5.3% human AB serum, 8 to 10 IU/ml IL-2 and gentamicin, along with about 10 ug/ml peptides. On days 3 and 7, half of the culture medium was replaced with fresh IL-2-containing medium. Unless otherwise noted, each peptide stimulation condition was cultured in triplicate wells. PBMC were separated from whole blood using Ficoll-Paque Plus gradient centrifugation and were then either cryopreserved at -140C or used fresh. Overlapping peptide pools spanned the spike proteins of SARS-CoV-2 and the common cold coronaviruses HCoV-NL63, HCoV-OC43 and HCoV-229E. The QIAamp micro DNA kit was used to extract genomic DNA from the cultured CD4+ T cells.

The source of the sample is a study of vaccination effects on CD4 cells after COVID-19 (dated 2022 in TCRdb). Notes on the research overall: Each participant got two doses of an mRNA SARS-CoV-2 vaccine, either BNT162b2 or mRNA-1273. SARS-CoV-2 spike-specific CD4+ TCR repertoires were compared before and after mRNA vaccination in COVID-19 convalescent patients and in infection-naive vaccine recipients. Altogether, nine to ten COVID-19 convalescent patients and a handful of SARS-CoV-2-naive healthy vaccine recipients made up the full study. Cultures from other donors in the study were sequenced using the Oncomine TCR Beta short-read assay on an Illumina iSeq 100.

Overall study outcomes, separate from this receptor: Marked clonal contraction was observed in both infection-induced and vaccine-induced clones at late post-vaccination timepoints, consistent with waning T cell responses. Among healthy vaccine recipients, nearly all vaccine-induced clones were SARS-CoV-2 mono-reactive, and just 1 of 255 was cross-reactive with common cold coronaviruses. Only a small number of convalescent patients were included, and no early post-infection timepoints were available, which limited the study.

The CDR3, cysteine through valine, is 18 amino acids long. Just CDR3 DNA is preserved here, 54 bases in frame from base 1. V has 3 bases trimmed and J has 4 bases trimmed; junction bases matching no gene number 14. The germline V gene supplies CDR1 SGHVS and CDR2 FQNEAQ. The TCR was taken from a human donor who received a COVID-19 vaccine. The source was CD4+ T cells from PBMCs cultured with SARS-CoV-2 spike peptides, collected before COVID-19 vaccination. The sample's cell subset or site label is to be understood as: SARS-CoV-2 spike overlapping peptide pool stimulation. The receptor chain draws on TRBV7-8 and TRBJ2-7; TRBD2 matches 11 bases in the middle. CDR3 region: CASSLDTLAGGPGYEQYV. The DNA is as follows: TGTGCCAGCAGCTTGGACACTTTAGCGGGGGGGCCCGGATACGAGCAGTACGTC.